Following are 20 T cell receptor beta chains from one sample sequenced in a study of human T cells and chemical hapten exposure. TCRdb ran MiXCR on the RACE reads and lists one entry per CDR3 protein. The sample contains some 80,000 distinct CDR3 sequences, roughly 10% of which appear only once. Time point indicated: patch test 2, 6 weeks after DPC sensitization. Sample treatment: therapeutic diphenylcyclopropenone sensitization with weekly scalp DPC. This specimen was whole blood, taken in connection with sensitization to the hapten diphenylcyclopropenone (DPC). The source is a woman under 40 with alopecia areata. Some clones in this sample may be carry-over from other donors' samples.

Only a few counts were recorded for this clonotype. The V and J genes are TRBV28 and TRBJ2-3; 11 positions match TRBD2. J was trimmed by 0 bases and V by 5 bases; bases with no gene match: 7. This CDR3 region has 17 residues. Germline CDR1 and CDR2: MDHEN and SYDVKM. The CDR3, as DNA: TGTGCCAGCAGTCCACGGACTAGCGGGTCTAGCACAGATACGCAGTATTTT. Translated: CASSPRTSGSSTDTQYF.

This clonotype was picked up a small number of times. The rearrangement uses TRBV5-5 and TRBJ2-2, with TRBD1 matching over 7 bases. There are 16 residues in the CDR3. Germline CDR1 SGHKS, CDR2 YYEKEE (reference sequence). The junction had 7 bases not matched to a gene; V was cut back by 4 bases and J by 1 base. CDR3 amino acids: CASSPPGQENTGELFF. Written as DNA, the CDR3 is TGTGCCAGCAGCCCCCCCGGACAGGAGAACACCGGGGAGCTGTTTTTT.

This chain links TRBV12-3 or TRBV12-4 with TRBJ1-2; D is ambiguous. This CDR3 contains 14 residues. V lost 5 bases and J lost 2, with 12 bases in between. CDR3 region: CASSPSDKNYGYTF. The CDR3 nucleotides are TGTGCCAGCAGTCCAAGTGACAAAAACTATGGCTACACCTTC.

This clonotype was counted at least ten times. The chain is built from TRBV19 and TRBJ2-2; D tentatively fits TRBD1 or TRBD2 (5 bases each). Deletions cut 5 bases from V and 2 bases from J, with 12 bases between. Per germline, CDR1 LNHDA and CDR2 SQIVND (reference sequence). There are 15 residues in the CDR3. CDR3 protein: CASSPSGLNTGELFF. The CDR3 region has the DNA TGTGCCAGTAGTCCCTCGGGGCTTAACACCGGGGAGCTGTTTTTT.

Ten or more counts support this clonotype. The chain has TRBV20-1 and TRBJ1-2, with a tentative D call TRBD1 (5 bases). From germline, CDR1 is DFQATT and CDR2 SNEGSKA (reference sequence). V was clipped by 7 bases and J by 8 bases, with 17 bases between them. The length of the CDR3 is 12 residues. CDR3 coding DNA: TGCAGTGTTCCGGGACTGTTTCTCGGCTACACCTTC. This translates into CSVPGLFLGYTF.

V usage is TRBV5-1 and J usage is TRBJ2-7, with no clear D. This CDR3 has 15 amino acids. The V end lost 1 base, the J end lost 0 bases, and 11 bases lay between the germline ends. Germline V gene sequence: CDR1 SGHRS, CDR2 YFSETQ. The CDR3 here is CASSLYPGSSYEQYF. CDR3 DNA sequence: TGCGCCAGCAGCTTGTACCCAGGAAGCTCCTACGAGCAGTACTTC.

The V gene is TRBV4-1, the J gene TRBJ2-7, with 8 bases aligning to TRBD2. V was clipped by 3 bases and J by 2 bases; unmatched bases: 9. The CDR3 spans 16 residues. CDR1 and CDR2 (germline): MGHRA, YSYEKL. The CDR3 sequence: CASSQVTSGNPYEQYF. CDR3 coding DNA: TGCGCCAGCAGCCAGGTCACTAGCGGAAACCCCTACGAGCAGTACTTC.

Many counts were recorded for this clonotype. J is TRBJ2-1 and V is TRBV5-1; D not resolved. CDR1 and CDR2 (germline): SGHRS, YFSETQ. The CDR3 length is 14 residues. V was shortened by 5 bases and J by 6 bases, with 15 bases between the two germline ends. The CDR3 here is CASRLDRVGNEQFF. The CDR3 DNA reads TGCGCCAGCAGGCTAGATCGAGTGGGCAATGAGCAGTTCTTC.

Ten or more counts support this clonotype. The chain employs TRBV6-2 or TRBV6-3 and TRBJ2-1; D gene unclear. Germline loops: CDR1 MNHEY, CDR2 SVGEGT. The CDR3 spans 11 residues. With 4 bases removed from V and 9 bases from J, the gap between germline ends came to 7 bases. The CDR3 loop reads CASSSLGEQFF. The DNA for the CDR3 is TGTGCCAGCAGTTCCCTTGGTGAGCAGTTCTTC.

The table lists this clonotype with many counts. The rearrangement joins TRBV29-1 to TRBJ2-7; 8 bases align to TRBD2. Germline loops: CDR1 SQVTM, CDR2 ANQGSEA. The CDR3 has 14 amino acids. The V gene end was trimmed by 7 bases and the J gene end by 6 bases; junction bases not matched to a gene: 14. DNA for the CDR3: TGCAGCGCTGCCAGGGGACTAGTGTCTAGCGAGCAGTACTTC. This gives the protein CSAARGLVSSEQYF.

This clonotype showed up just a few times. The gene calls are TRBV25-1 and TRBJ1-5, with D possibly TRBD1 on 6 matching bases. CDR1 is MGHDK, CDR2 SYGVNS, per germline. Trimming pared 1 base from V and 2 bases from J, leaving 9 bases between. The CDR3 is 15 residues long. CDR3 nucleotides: TGTGCCAGCAGTGAATCAGGGGCGGGCAATCAGCCCCAGCATTTT. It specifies CASSESGAGNQPQHF.

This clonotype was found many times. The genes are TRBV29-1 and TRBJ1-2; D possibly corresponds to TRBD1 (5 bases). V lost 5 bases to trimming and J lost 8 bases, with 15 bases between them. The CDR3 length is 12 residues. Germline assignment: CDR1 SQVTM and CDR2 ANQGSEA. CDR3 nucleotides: TGCAGCGTTTCCACAGGACTGCGAGGCTACACCTTC. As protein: CSVSTGLRGYTF.

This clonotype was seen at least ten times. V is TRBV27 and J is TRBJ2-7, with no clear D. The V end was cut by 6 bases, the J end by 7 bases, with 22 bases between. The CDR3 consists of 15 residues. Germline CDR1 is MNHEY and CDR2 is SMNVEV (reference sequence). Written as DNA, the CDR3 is TGTGCCAGCAGGGCCAGTTTAGTAGGGTCTAGGGAGCAGTACTTC. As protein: CASRASLVGSREQYF.

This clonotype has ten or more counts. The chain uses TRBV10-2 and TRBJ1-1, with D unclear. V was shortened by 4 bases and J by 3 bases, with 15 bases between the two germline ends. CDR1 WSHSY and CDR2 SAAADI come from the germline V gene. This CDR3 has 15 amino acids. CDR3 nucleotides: TGCGCCAGCAGTGGGCAACAAGCGTTGTACACTGAAGCTTTCTTT. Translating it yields CASSGQQALYTEAFF.

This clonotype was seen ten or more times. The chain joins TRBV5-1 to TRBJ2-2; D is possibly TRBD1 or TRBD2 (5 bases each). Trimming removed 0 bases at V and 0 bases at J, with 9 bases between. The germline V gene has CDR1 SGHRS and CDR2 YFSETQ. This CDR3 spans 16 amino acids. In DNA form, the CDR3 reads TGCGCCAGCAGCTTGGTGGGGGTTTCGAACACCGGGGAGCTGTTTTTT. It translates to CASSLVGVSNTGELFF. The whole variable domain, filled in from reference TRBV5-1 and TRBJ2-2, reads KAGVTQTPRYLIKTRGQQVTLSCSPISGHRSVSWYQQTPGQGLQFLFEYFSETQRNKGNFPGRFSGRQFSNSRSEMNVSTLELGDSALYLCASSLVGVSNTGELFFGEGSRLTVL.

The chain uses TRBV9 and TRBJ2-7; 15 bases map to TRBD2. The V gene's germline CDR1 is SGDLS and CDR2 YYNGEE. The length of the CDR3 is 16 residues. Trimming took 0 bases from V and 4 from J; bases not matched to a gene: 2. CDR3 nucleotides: TGTGCCAGCAGCGTAGTCGGGACTAGCGGGGGGTACGAGCAGTACTTC. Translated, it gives CASSVVGTSGGYEQYF.

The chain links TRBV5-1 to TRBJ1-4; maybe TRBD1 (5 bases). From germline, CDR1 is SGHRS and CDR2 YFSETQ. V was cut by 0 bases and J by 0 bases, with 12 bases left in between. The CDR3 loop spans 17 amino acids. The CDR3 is CASSLASAGPTNEKLFF. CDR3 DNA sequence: TGCGCCAGCAGCTTGGCCTCGGCAGGGCCAACTAATGAAAAACTGTTTTTT.

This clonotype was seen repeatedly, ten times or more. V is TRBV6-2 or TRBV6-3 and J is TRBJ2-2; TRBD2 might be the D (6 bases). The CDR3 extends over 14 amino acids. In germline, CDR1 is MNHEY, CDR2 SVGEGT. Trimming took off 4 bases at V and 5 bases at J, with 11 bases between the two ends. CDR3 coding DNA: TGTGCCAGCAGTTGGGACTCTAGGACCGGGGAGCTGTTTTTT. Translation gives CASSWDSRTGELFF.

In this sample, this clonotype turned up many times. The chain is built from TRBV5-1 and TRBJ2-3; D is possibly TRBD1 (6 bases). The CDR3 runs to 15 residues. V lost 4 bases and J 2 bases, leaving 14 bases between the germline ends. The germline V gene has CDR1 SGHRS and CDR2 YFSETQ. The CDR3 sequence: CASSPQGSSTDTQYF. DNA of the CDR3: TGCGCCAGCAGCCCACAGGGATCTTCCACAGATACGCAGTATTTT.

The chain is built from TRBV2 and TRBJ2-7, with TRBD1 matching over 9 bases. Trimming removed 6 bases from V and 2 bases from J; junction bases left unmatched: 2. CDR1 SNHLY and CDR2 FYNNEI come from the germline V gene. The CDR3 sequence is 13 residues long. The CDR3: CASRYRGPYEQYF. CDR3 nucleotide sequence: TGTGCCAGCAGGTACAGGGGGCCCTACGAGCAGTACTTC.